This T cell receptor beta chain was observed in a study of shared clonotypes between healthy human individuals. Study context: The study used three CD4 naive, three CD4 memory, two CD8 naive and one CD8 memory plate per donor.

Profiling relied on immunoSEQ multiplex PCR, and the TCRdb table lists in-frame clones only, not all of them. The sample shows a few million clones, approximately 96% of them seen only once. Study-level points and caveats: Rarefaction indicated that sorted-subset sequencing remained incomplete although depth was large.

On this clone: The antigen remains undetermined.

Trimming shortened V by 0 bases and J by 5 bases, and 10 bases separated the two germline ends. Germline values: CDR1 GTSNPN, CDR2 SVGIG (reference sequence). The CDR3 covers 14 residues. The receptor's source is a man aged 18-30 years in good health. The sequencing sample was made of naive CD4+ T cells sorted from blood. Stated subset: CD45RA+ positively selected. The rearrangement links TRBV30 to TRBJ1-4; D not resolved. This CDR3 reads CAWSVGSGNEKLFF. The CDR3 DNA is TGTGCCTGGAGTGTAGGGAGTGGGAATGAAAAACTGTTTTTT.